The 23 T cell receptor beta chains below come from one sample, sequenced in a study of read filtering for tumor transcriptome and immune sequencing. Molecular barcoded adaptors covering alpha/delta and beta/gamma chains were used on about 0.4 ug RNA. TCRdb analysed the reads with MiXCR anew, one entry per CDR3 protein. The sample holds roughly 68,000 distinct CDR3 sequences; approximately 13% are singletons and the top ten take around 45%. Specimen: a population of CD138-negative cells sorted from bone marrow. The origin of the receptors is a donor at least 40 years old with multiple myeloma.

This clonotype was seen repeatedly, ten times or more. In DNA, the CDR3 is TGTGCCAGCAGTGAACTCGGCGCAGGAACGCAGTATTTT. Residues: CASSELGAGTQYF. V gene TRBV2 combines with J gene TRBJ2-3; no clear D. Deletions cut 2 bases from V and 9 bases from J, with 12 bases between. Germline V gene lookup returns CDR1 SNHLY and CDR2 FYNNEI. This CDR3 has 13 residues.

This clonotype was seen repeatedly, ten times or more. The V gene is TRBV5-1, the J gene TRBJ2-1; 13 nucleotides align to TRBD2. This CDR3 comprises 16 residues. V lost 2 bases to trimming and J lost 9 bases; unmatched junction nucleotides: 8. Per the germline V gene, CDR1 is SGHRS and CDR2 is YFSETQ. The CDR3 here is CASSFRTSGSLFEQFF. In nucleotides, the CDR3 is TGCGCCAGCAGCTTTCGGACTAGCGGGAGTTTATTTGAGCAGTTCTTC.

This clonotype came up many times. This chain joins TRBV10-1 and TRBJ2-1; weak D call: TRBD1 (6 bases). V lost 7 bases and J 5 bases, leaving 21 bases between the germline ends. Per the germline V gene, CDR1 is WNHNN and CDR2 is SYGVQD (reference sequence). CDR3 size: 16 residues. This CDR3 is CASTPKVGGGNNEQFF. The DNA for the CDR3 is TGCGCCAGCACCCCCAAGGTTGGGGGCGGAAACAATGAGCAGTTCTTC.

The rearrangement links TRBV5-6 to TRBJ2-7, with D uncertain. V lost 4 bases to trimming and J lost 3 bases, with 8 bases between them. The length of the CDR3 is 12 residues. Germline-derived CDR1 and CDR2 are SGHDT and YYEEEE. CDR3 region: CASSLKHYEQYF. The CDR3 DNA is TGTGCCAGCAGCCTCAAGCACTACGAGCAGTACTTC.

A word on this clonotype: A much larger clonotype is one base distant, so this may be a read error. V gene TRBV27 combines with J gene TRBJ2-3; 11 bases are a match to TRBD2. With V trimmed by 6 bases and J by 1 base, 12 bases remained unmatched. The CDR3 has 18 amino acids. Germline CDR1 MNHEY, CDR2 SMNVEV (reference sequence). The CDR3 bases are TGTGCCAGCAGGATACTAGCGGGAGATCCGGGTGGCACAGATACGCAGTATTTT. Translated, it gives CASRILAGDPGGTDTQYF.

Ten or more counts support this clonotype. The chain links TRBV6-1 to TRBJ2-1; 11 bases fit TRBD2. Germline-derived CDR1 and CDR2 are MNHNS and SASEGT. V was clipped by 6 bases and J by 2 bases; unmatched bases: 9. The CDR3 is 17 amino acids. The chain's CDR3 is CASRRTGTSGTYNEQFF. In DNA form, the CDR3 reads TGTGCCAGCAGGCGCACCGGGACTAGCGGAACCTACAATGAGCAGTTCTTC.

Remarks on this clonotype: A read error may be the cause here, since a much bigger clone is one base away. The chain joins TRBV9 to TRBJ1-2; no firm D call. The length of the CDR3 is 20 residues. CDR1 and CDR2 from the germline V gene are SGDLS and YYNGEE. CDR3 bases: TGTGCCAGCAGCGCGGCAGCTTACAACGAAGGGCACCTTGCTAACTGTGGCTACACCTTC. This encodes CASSAAAYNEGHLANCGYTF.

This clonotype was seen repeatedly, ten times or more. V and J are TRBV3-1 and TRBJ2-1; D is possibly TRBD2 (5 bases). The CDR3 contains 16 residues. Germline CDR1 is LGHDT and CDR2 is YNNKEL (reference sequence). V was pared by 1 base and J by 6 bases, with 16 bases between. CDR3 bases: TGTGCCAGCAGCCAAGCTAACTGGAGGAGTGGCAATGAGCAGTTCTTC. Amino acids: CASSQANWRSGNEQFF.

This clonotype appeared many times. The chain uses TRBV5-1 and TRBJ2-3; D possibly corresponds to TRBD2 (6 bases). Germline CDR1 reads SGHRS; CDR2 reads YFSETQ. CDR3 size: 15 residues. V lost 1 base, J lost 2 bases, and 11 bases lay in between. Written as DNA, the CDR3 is TGCGCCAGCAGCTTGTGGCGGGACCCCACAGATACGCAGTATTTT. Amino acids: CASSLWRDPTDTQYF.

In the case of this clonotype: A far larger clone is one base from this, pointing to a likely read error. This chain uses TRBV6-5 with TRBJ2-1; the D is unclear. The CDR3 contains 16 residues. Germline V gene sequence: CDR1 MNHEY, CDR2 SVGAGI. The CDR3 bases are TGTGCCAGCAGCTTAAAGAGCCCACCCCTGGCCCATGAGCAGTCCTTC. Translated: CASSLKSPPLAHEQSF.

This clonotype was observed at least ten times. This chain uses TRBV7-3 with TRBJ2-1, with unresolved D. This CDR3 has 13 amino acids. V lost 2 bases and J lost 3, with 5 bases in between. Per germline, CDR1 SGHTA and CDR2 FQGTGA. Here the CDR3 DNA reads TGTGCCAGCAGCTTAGGACGCTACAATGAGCAGTTCTTC. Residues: CASSLGRYNEQFF. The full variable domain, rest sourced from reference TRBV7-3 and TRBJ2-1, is GAGVSQTPSNKVTEKGKYVELRCDPISGHTALYWYRQSLGQGPEFLIYFQGTGAADDSGLPNDRFFAVRPEGSVSTLKIQRTERGDSAVYLCASSLGRYNEQFFGPGTRLTVL.

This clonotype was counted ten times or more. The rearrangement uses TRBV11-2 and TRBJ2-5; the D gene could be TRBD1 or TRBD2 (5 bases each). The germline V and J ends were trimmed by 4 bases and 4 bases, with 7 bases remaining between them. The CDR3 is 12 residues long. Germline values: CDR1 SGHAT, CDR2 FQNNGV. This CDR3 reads CASSSGGETQYF. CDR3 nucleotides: TGTGCCAGCAGCTCTGGGGGAGAGACCCAGTACTTC.

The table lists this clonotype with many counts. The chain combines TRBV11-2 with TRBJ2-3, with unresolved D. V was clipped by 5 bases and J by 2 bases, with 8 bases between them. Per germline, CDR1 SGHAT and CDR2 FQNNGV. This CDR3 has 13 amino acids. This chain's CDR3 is CASSQIDTDTQYF. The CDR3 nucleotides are TGTGCCAGCAGCCAAATAGACACAGATACGCAGTATTTT.

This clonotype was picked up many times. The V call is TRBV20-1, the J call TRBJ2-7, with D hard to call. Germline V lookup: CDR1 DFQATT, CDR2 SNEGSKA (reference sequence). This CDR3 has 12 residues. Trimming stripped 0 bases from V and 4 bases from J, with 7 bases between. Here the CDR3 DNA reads TGCAGTGCTAGAGATTCGAAATACGAGCAGTACTTC. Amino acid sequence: CSARDSKYEQYF.

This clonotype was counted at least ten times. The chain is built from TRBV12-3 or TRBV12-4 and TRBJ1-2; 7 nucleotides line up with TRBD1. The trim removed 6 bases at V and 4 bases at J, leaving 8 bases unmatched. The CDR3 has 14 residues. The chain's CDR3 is CASRISGGGYGYTF. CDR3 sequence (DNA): TGTGCCAGCAGGATTTCAGGGGGTGGCTATGGCTACACCTTC.

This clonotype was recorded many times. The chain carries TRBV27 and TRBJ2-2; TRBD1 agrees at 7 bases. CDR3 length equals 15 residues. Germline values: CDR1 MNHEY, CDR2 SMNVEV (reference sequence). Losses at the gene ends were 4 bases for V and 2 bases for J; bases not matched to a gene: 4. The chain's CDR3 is CASSSRQGNTGELFF. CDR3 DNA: TGTGCCAGCAGTTCACGACAGGGAAACACCGGGGAGCTGTTTTTT.

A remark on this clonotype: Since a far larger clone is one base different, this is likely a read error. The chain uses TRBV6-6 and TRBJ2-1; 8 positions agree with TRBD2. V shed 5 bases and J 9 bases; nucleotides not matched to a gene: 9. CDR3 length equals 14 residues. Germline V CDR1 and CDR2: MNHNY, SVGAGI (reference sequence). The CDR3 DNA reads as TGTGCCAGCAGTATGGGACTAGATCCTAGTGAGCAGTTCTTC. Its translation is CASSMGLDPSEQFF.

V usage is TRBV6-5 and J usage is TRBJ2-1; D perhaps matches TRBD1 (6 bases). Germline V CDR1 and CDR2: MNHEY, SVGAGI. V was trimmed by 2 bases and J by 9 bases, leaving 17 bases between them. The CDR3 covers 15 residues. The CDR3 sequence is CASSYAGTPRGEQFF. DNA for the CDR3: TGTGCCAGCAGTTACGCCGGGACACCTAGGGGTGAGCAGTTCTTC.

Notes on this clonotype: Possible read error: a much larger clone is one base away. The DNA of the CDR3 is TGTGCCAGCACGAGGGGGCACTCTGGGGCCAACGTCCTGACTTTC. Residues: CASTRGHSGANVLTF. This rearrangement joins TRBV11-2 to TRBJ2-6; the match to TRBD1 covers 7 bases. The length of the CDR3 is 15 residues. The germline gives CDR1 SGHAT, CDR2 FQNNGV. Losses at the gene ends were 7 bases for V and 0 bases for J; bases not matched to a gene: 3.

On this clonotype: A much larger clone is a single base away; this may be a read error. The CDR3 here is CASSTGLAGSRAYVLTF. The DNA of the CDR3 is TGTGCCAGCAGTACTGGACTAGCGGGATCTAGGGCCTACGTCCTGACTTTC. The rearrangement uses TRBV11-2 and TRBJ2-6, with TRBD2 matching 12 bases. Germline V lookup: CDR1 SGHAT, CDR2 FQNNGV. This CDR3 is 17 amino acids long.

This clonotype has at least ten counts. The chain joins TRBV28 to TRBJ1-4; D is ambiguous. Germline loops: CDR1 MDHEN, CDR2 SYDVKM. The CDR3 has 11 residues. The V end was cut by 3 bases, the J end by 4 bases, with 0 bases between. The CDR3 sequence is CASSFNEKLFF. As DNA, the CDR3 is TGTGCCAGCAGTTTTAATGAAAAACTGTTTTTT.

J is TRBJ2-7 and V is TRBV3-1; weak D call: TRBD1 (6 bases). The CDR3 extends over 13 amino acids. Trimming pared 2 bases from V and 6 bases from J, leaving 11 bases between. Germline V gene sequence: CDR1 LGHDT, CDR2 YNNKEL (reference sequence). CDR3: CASSQPGVSEQYF. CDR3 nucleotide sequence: TGTGCCAGCAGCCAACCAGGGGTCAGCGAGCAGTACTTC.

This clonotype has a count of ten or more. In nucleotides, the CDR3 is TGTGCCACCAGTGATTTAAGCGGACCCAATAACAATGAGCAGTTCTTC. Its protein product is CATSDLSGPNNNEQFF. The chain has TRBV24-1 and TRBJ2-1; a possible D gene is TRBD2 (5 bases). CDR3 length: 16 residues. Trimming removed 1 base from V and 5 bases from J, with 14 bases in between. The germline V gene encodes CDR1 KGHDR and CDR2 SFDVKD.